Shown below are 20 T cell receptor beta chains from a single sample sequenced in a study of control samples from healthy donors and cancer patients (dated by TCRdb to the early 2020s). Libraries came from the immunoSEQ multiplex PCR assay. Drawn from immuneACCESS, this table holds only the in-frame rearrangements with V and J called that TCRdb kept. Clones are partly lost; checked studies trace under half to an unresolved V gene and leave the rest unexplained. In this sample the table shows under 65,000 clones, approximately 90% of which occur a single time. Of the sample, 0.8% to 1% is held by the ten largest clones. Material: PBMCs. The origin of the receptors is a young man with colorectal cancer.

The rearrangement uses TRBV30 and TRBJ2-3; 8 bases are shared with TRBD2. Germline V lookup: CDR1 GTSNPN, CDR2 SVGIG (reference sequence). The CDR3 covers 14 residues. With V trimmed by 0 bases and J by 6 bases, 5 bases remained unmatched. This chain's CDR3 is CAWSVTGGGDTQYF. The CDR3 region has the DNA TGTGCCTGGAGTGTAACAGGCGGGGGGGATACGCAGTATTTT. The complete variable domain, with remaining parts taken from reference TRBV30 and TRBJ2-3, reads SQTIHQWPATLVQPVGSPLSLECTVEGTSNPNLYWYRQAAGRGLQLLFYSVGIGQISSEVPQNLSASRPQDRQFILSSKKLLLSDSGFYLCAWSVTGGGDTQYFGPGTRLTVL.

V usage is TRBV5-6 and J usage is TRBJ1-1, with a possible D match to TRBD1 (5 bases). The V end lost 7 bases, the J end lost 4 bases, and 17 bases lay between the germline ends. The CDR3 covers 14 residues. Per germline, CDR1 SGHDT and CDR2 YYEEEE. Here the CDR3 reads CASWGTFRGTEAFF. CDR3 coding DNA: TGTGCCAGCTGGGGGACGTTTAGGGGCACTGAAGCTTTCTTT.

This clone was observed a few times. The chain combines TRBV4-1 with TRBJ1-3; D gene ambiguous. Trimming shortened V by 2 bases and J by 0 bases, and 20 bases separated the two germline ends. The CDR3 spans 19 residues. The germline V gene has CDR1 MGHRA and CDR2 YSYEKL. CDR3 protein: CASSQSPITGEISGNTIYF. DNA of the CDR3: TGCGCCAGCAGCCAAAGTCCTATTACCGGGGAAATCTCTGGAAACACCATATATTTT.

The chain couples TRBV2 to TRBJ1-1; D may be TRBD1 (5 bases). V was pared by 4 bases and J by 11 bases, with 11 bases between. Germline CDR1 and CDR2: SNHLY and FYNNEI. CDR3 length equals 11 residues. CDR3 loop: CASSVGLVAFF. CDR3 sequence (DNA): TGTGCCAGCAGTGTGGGGCTGGTGGCTTTCTTT.

For this clone: Other DNA sequences within the sample encode an identical CDR3. The chain joins TRBV7-9 to TRBJ1-4; tentatively, D is TRBD1 (5 bases). Trimming pared 5 bases from V and 8 bases from J, leaving 18 bases between. Germline CDR1 reads SEHNR; CDR2 reads FQNEAQ (reference sequence). The CDR3 contains 15 residues. CDR3 DNA: TGTGCCAGCAGCAGGGCCGGGGCGGGCGCAGAAAAACTGTTTTTT. Translation gives CASSRAGAGAEKLFF.

The chain couples TRBV7-2 to TRBJ2-5, with D perhaps TRBD1 or TRBD2 (5 bases each). Per germline, CDR1 SGHTA and CDR2 FQGNSA. The CDR3 spans 14 residues. Trimming took off 5 bases at V and 1 base at J, with 11 bases between the two ends. CDR3 region: CASSLTGTQETQYF. The CDR3 DNA follows: TGTGCCAGCAGCCTTACCGGGACCCAAGAGACCCAGTACTTC.

The chain combines TRBV7-2 with TRBJ2-3; the D call may be TRBD1 or TRBD2 (7 bases each). This CDR3 is built from 15 residues. CDR1 and CDR2 from the germline V gene are SGHTA and FQGNSA. Deletions cut 5 bases from V and 5 bases from J, with 17 bases between. In DNA form, the CDR3 reads TGTGCCAGCAGCCGCGGGAGCCGGGACAGAGATACGCAGTATTTT. It yields the protein CASSRGSRDRDTQYF. The whole variable domain, remainder taken from reference TRBV7-2 and TRBJ2-3, is GAGVSQSPSNKVTEKGKDVELRCDPISGHTALYWYRQSLGQGLEFLIYFQGNSAPDKSGLPSDRFSAERTGGSVSTLTIQRTQQEDSAVYLCASSRGSRDRDTQYFGPGTRLTVL.

The V gene is TRBV7-8, the J gene TRBJ1-5, with 10 nucleotides matching TRBD1. With 7 bases clipped from V and 4 bases from J, the junction kept 13 bases outside the gene matches. The germline gives CDR1 SGHVS, CDR2 FQNEAQ. The CDR3 covers 17 residues. CDR3 protein: CASTPHKGQGINQPQHF. In DNA, the CDR3 is TGTGCCAGCACCCCGCACAAGGGACAGGGGATAAATCAGCCCCAGCATTTT.

In regard to this clone: Lacking the conserved final phenylalanine or tryptophan, this CDR3 likely reflects a read error. The limits of the CDR3 on the DNA are not certain, so only TCRdb's listed CDR3 is given. The rearrangement links TRBV5-4 to TRBJ1-2. Per the germline V gene, CDR1 is SGHNT and CDR2 is YYREEE (reference sequence). The CDR3 adds up to 14 amino acids, both ends counted. CDR3 in amino acids: CASSFNSVGRHLEV.

This chain connects TRBV28 to TRBJ2-7; D is undetermined. V lost 6 bases, J lost 2 bases, and 14 bases lay in between. Per germline, CDR1 MDHEN and CDR2 SYDVKM. The CDR3 has 14 amino acids. The DNA for the CDR3 is TGTGCCAGCAGCCGACCGTCGGCAGCCTACGAGCAGTACTTC. Amino acid sequence: CASSRPSAAYEQYF.

This clone has only one observation. V usage is TRBV7-2 and J usage is TRBJ1-1; D might be TRBD1 (5 bases). Germline V lookup: CDR1 SGHTA, CDR2 FQGNSA. The ends were cut back, 1 base at V and 5 bases at J, with 11 bases in the middle. There are 14 residues in the CDR3. CDR3 bases: TGTGCCAGCAGCTTAGATGGGGCTTGGACTGAAGCTTTCTTT. This translates into CASSLDGAWTEAFF. The variable domain in full, with the rest retrieved from reference TRBV7-2 and TRBJ1-1, is GAGVSQSPSNKVTEKGKDVELRCDPISGHTALYWYRQSLGQGLEFLIYFQGNSAPDKSGLPSDRFSAERTGGSVSTLTIQRTQQEDSAVYLCASSLDGAWTEAFFGQGTRLTVV.

This clone appeared a few times. The J gene is TRBJ2-5, the V gene TRBV4-2, with 10 bases matching TRBD1. CDR1 is LGHNA and CDR2 is YNFKEQ in the germline V gene. This CDR3 is built from 16 residues. J lost 3 bases, V lost 3 bases, and 7 bases had no gene match. CDR3 nucleotides: TGTGCCAGCAGCCAGCAAACCGGGACAGGGGAAGAGACCCAGTACTTC. It encodes CASSQQTGTGEETQYF.

Written as DNA, the CDR3 is TGTGCCAGCAGCTTGGGTCTAGCGACCTACAATGAGCAGTTCTTC. Amino acid sequence: CASSLGLATYNEQFF. V gene TRBV7-6 combines with J gene TRBJ2-1, with a possible D match to TRBD2 (6 bases). The CDR3 totals 15 residues. V lost 3 bases, J lost 2 bases, and 11 bases lay in between. Looked up from germline, CDR1 is SGHVS and CDR2 is FNYEAQ.

This clone was observed once. This chain links TRBV10-3 with TRBJ1-1; no firm D call. The CDR3 consists of 12 residues. The germline V gene has CDR1 ENHRY and CDR2 SYGVKD. Trimming cost V 5 bases and J 1 base, with 5 bases left between them. The CDR3 region is CAISLPNTEAFF. The CDR3 DNA follows: TGTGCCATCAGTTTACCGAACACTGAAGCTTTCTTT.

This rearrangement joins TRBV6-2 or TRBV6-3 to TRBJ1-2; D is ambiguous. The CDR3 loop spans 14 amino acids. The ends were cut back, 2 bases at V and 8 bases at J, with 15 bases in the middle. Germline V gene data show CDR1 as MNHEY and CDR2 as SVGEGT. The CDR3 bases are TGTGCCAGCAGTTACCCTTCCCAGGCACAGGGCTACACCTTC. Protein: CASSYPSQAQGYTF.

The V call is TRBV4-2, the J call TRBJ2-6; 8 bases line up with TRBD1. Germline V CDR1 and CDR2: LGHNA, YNFKEQ. This CDR3 has 17 amino acids. Losses at the gene ends were 1 base for V and 2 bases for J; bases not matched to a gene: 4. The CDR3 spells CASSQVGRGPGANVLTF. The CDR3 region has the DNA TGTGCCAGCAGCCAAGTTGGCAGGGGGCCTGGGGCCAACGTCCTGACTTTC.

V and J are TRBV20-1 and TRBJ2-3; tentative D call: TRBD2 (6 bases). This CDR3 spans 17 amino acids. V lost 3 bases to trimming and J lost 5 bases, with 24 bases between them. Germline-derived CDR1 and CDR2 are DFQATT and SNEGSKA (reference sequence). CDR3 protein: CSASLNFAGFVEDTQYF. The CDR3, as DNA: TGCAGTGCTAGTCTGAACTTTGCGGGGTTTGTCGAAGATACGCAGTATTTT.

CDR3 protein: CASTVRGGANTGELFF. The CDR3 nucleotides are TGTGCCAGCACCGTCCGGGGGGGGGCGAACACCGGGGAGCTGTTTTTT. The rearrangement links TRBV7-2 to TRBJ2-2; TRBD2 aligns across 8 bases. CDR3 length: 16 amino acids. Trimming cost V 7 bases and J 0 bases; bases outside gene matches: 7. Looked up from germline, CDR1 is SGHTA and CDR2 is FQGNSA.

The CDR3 is CASSQRGGYSYNEQFF. CDR3 nucleotides: TGCGCCAGCAGCCAGAGGGGGGGGTACTCCTACAATGAGCAGTTCTTC. The rearrangement joins TRBV4-3 to TRBJ2-1; the D gene is possibly TRBD2 (7 bases). The germline V and J ends were trimmed by 3 bases and 0 bases, with 12 bases remaining between them. Germline V gives CDR1 LGHNA, CDR2 YSLEER. The CDR3 extends over 16 amino acids.

This chain links TRBV6-4 with TRBJ2-1; unclear D gene. Trimming pared 4 bases from V and 4 bases from J, leaving 8 bases between. The CDR3 is made up of 13 amino acids. Germline V gene sequence: CDR1 MRHNA, CDR2 SNTAGT. In nucleotides, the CDR3 is TGTGCCAGCAGTGTAACAGCATACAATGAGCAGTTCTTC. Its protein is CASSVTAYNEQFF.